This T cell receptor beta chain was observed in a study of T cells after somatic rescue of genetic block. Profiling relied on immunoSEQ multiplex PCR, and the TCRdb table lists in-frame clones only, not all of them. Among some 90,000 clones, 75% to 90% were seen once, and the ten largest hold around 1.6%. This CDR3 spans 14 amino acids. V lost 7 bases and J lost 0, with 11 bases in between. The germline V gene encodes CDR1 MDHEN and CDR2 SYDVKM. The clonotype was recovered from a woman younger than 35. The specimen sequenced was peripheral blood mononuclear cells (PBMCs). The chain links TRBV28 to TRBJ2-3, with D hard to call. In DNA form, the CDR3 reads TGTGCCAGCATGATAGGTGGGAGCACAGATACGCAGTATTTT. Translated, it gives CASMIGGSTDTQYF. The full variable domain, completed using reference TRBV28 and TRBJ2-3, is DVKVTQSSRYLVKRTGEKVFLECVQDMDHENMFWYRQDPGLGLRLIYFSYDVKMKEKGDIPEGYSVSREKKERFSLILESASTNQTSMYLCASMIGGSTDTQYFGPGTRLTVL.